This T cell receptor (beta chain) was recorded in a study of blood T cell repertoires in COVID-19. Overall study context: Samples came from the United States, Italy and Spain, spanning acute and convalescent COVID-19. Nucleic acid was either cDNA or gDNA, and it came from T cells, B-cell-depleted T cells, or PBMCs.

Original methodology: Estimation of nucleated cell counts relied on the amplification of reference gene primers. The data were produced by immunoSEQ multiplex PCR, yet TCRdb's version contains in-frame clones alone and is incomplete. The V and J calls and the clone size are those of that table, but D and trimming were determined from the DNA. Here the sample spans 100,000 to 150,000 clones, 80% to 90% being singletons. Between the trimmed V and J ends, which lost 8 bases and 3 bases, there was a span of 10 bases. This CDR3 has 12 residues. Germline lookup yields CDR1 SEHNR and CDR2 FQNEAQ (reference sequence).

Source material: peripheral blood. This receptor was identified in a man aged 80 or over with active or convalescent COVID-19. This chain joins TRBV7-9 and TRBJ2-5; D possibly corresponds to TRBD1 (6 bases). The DNA for the CDR3 is TGTGCCAGCTCACAGGGTGAAGAGACCCAGTACTTC. Translated, it gives CASSQGEETQYF.